These 12 T cell receptor beta chains were all obtained from the same sample, sequenced in a study of T cells in Graves' hyperthyroidism and ophthalmopathy. RNA transcripts gave rise to amplified TCR beta CDR3 regions. With the HTBI primer set, the TCR CDR3 went through a first round of RT-PCR. One entry per CDR3 protein results from TCRdb running MiXCR on the multiplex PCR reads. Among 530,000 or so distinct CDR3 sequences listed, roughly 46% were seen once. The sequenced sample consisted of peripheral blood or thyroid tissue (not recorded which). The receptors here all came from a woman aged 18-29 years with Graves' hyperthyroidism.

This clonotype came up many times. This CDR3 reads CASSPSASGSYEQYF. Written as DNA, the CDR3 is TGTGCCAGCAGCCCCTCTGCTAGCGGGTCCTACGAGCAGTACTTC. The chain joins TRBV4-2 to TRBJ2-7; TRBD2 agrees at 8 bases. Germline values: CDR1 LGHNA, CDR2 YNFKEQ. The CDR3 is 15 residues long. Losses at the gene ends were 4 bases for V and 1 base for J; bases not matched to a gene: 6.

The count of this clonotype is one. V gene TRBV29-1 combines with J gene TRBJ1-6; maybe TRBD1 (5 bases). The V gene's germline CDR1 is SQVTM and CDR2 ANQGSEA. This CDR3 is built from 12 residues. The CDR3, as DNA: TGCAGTTTGGGGCAGGGTGTCTCACCCCTCCACTTT. Residues: CSLGQGVSPLHF.

This clonotype appeared a single time. The chain employs TRBV9 and TRBJ2-2, with D perhaps matching TRBD2 (6 bases). Between the trimmed V and J ends, which lost 6 bases and 7 bases, there was a span of 10 bases. This CDR3 has 12 residues. Looked up from germline, CDR1 is SGDLS and CDR2 is YYNGEE. CDR3 nucleotides: TGTGCCAGCAACACGCGGGGCGGGGAGCTGTTTTTT. It translates to CASNTRGGELFF.

This clonotype was counted a few times. CDR3 residues: CASSRVKGNSGANVLTF. DNA of the CDR3: TGTGCCAGCTCAAGGGTCAAGGGGAACTCTGGGGCCAACGTCCTGACTTTC. V usage is TRBV18 and J usage is TRBJ2-6; D possibly corresponds to TRBD1 (5 bases). This CDR3 contains 17 residues. Germline CDR1 is KGHSH and CDR2 is LQKENI. Trimming shortened V by 5 bases and J by 0 bases, and 14 bases separated the two germline ends.

This clonotype was seen many times. This chain links TRBV27 with TRBJ1-2; 7 nucleotides agree with TRBD1. Germline V gene data show CDR1 as MNHEY and CDR2 as SMNVEV (reference sequence). Trimming at V came to 6 bases and at J to 5 bases, leaving 12 bases not matched to a gene. This CDR3 has 15 residues. CDR3: CASSPTTTGKYGYTF. For the CDR3, the DNA is TGTGCCAGCAGCCCAACGACGACAGGGAAGTATGGCTACACCTTC.

Remarks on this clonotype: A much larger clone sits a single nucleotide away, making a read error possible. V gene TRBV12-3 or TRBV12-4 combines with J gene TRBJ1-1; D is undetermined. The CDR3 loop spans 13 amino acids. The CDR3 spells CASGFGVNTEASF. The CDR3 bases are TGTGCTAGTGGTTTCGGAGTAAACACTGAAGCTTCCTTT.

The chain carries TRBV15 and TRBJ1-1; no definite D call. The CDR3 consists of 15 residues. V dropped 1 base and J dropped 0 bases, with 9 bases sitting between them. Germline V gives CDR1 LNHNV, CDR2 YYDKDF (reference sequence). CDR3 bases: TGTGCCACCAGCAGAGCGCAGGTCATGAACACTGAAGCTTTCTTT. Its protein is CATSRAQVMNTEAFF.

This clonotype was detected many times. The chain joins TRBV19 to TRBJ2-2, with 9 positions matching TRBD2. CDR1 and CDR2 from the germline V gene are LNHDA and SQIVND (reference sequence). With V trimmed by 7 bases and J by 5 bases, 5 bases remained unmatched. This CDR3 region has 14 residues. CDR3 residues: CASKGGRVTGELFF. CDR3 in DNA: TGTGCCAGTAAAGGCGGGAGGGTAACCGGGGAGCTGTTTTTT.

This clonotype was picked up many times. This chain connects TRBV7-2 to TRBJ1-4, with TRBD1 matching over 7 bases. CDR3 length: 11 residues. V dropped 4 bases and J dropped 10; count of bases not matched to a gene: 0. The germline CDR1 and CDR2 sequences are SGHTA and FQGNSA. The CDR3, as DNA: TGTGCCAGCAGCTCAGGGGGAAAACTGTTTTTT. Its translation is CASSSGGKLFF.

The rearrangement uses TRBV6-5 and TRBJ1-5, with D uncertain. The V end was cut by 7 bases, the J end by 14 bases, with 18 bases between. The germline CDR1 and CDR2 sequences are MNHEY and SVGAGI. The CDR3 contains 12 residues. In DNA form, the CDR3 reads TGTGCCAGCATGTGGGAAGTCTTGGGTGAGCATTTT. Translation gives CASMWEVLGEHF.

This clonotype was seen many times. DNA of the CDR3: TGTGCCAGCAGCTTAGACAGGGCGAGATTAGATTCACCCCTCCACTTT. Protein: CASSLDRARLDSPLHF. This chain uses TRBV7-8 with TRBJ1-6; a possible D gene is TRBD1 (6 bases). Germline CDR1 is SGHVS and CDR2 is FQNEAQ. The CDR3 is made up of 16 amino acids. V was shortened by 1 base and J by 8 bases, with 15 bases between the two germline ends.

J is TRBJ2-2 and V is TRBV6-1; D is unclear. Germline CDR1 MNHNS, CDR2 SASEGT. The CDR3 has 12 residues. V lost 4 bases to trimming and J lost 6 bases, with 6 bases between them. CDR3 region: CASSVGPGELFF. The CDR3 nucleotides read TGTGCCAGCAGTGTGGGTCCCGGGGAGCTGTTTTTT.